This note documents a single T cell receptor beta chain sequence. Antigen unknown. These data come from a study of PD-1 blockade in mismatch repair-deficient tumors. General study findings and limits: Rapid post-treatment expansion, then contraction, generally preceding radiologic response, marked tumor-resident clones.

All patients were mismatch repair deficient, assessed by either PCR or immunohistochemistry. Three pembrolizumab responders had their TCRs sequenced. CDR3 length equals 14 residues. Germline CDR1 is MGHDK and CDR2 is SYGVNS. V lost 1 base and J lost 4, with 10 bases in between. Sequenced by immunoSEQ multiplex PCR; TCRdb stores in-frame clones only, minus some. The data hold roughly 84,000 clones, with 81% observed a single time. V gene TRBV25-1 combines with J gene TRBJ1-2, with D perhaps matching TRBD1 (5 bases). The specimen was peripheral blood, collected 12 weeks after starting pembrolizumab. The source is an adult with mismatch repair-deficient cancer. The CDR3 loop reads CASSESGTGYGYTF. Written as DNA, the CDR3 is TGTGCCAGCAGTGAATCCGGGACGGGCTATGGCTACACCTTC.